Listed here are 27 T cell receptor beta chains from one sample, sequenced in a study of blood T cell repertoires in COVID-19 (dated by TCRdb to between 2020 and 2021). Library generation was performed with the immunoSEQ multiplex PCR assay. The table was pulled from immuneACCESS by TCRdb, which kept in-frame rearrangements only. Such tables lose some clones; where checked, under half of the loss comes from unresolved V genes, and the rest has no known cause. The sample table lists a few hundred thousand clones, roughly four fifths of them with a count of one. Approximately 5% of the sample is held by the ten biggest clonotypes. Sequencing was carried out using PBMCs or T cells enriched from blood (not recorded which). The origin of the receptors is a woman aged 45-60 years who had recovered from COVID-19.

The CDR3 region has the DNA TGTGCCAGTAGTAGAACCTCGGACAGGGGTTCTGAAGCTTTCTTT. It translates to CASSRTSDRGSEAFF. The J gene is TRBJ1-1, the V gene TRBV19, with 9 bases identical to TRBD1. V lost 4 bases and J lost 6; bases outside the gene matches: 9. From germline, CDR1 is LNHDA and CDR2 SQIVND (reference sequence). CDR3 length: 15 amino acids.

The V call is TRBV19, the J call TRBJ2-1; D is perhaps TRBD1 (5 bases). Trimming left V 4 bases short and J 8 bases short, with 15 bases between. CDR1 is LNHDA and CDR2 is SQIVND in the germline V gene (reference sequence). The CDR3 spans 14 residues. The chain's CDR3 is CASSTGSTWDEQFF. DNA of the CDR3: TGTGCCAGTAGTACAGGGTCCACTTGGGATGAGCAGTTCTTC.

Written as DNA, the CDR3 is TGTGCCAGCAGTCAGGGTCAGAATCAGCCCCAGCATTTT. Translation gives CASSQGQNQPQHF. The chain combines TRBV2 with TRBJ1-5; weak D call: TRBD1 (5 bases). Germline CDR1 and CDR2: SNHLY and FYNNEI. The CDR3 is 13 amino acids. Trimming cost V 5 bases and J 4 bases, with 9 bases left between them. The full variable domain, rest sourced from reference TRBV2 and TRBJ1-5, is EPEVTQTPSHQVTQMGQEVILRCVPISNHLYFYWYRQILGQKVEFLVSFYNNEISEKSEIFDDQFSVERPDGSNFTLKIRSTKLEDSAMYFCASSQGQNQPQHFGDGTRLSIL.

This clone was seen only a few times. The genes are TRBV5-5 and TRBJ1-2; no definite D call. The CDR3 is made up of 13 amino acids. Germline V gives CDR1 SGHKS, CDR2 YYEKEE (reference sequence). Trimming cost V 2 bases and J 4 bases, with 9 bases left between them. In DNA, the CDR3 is TGTGCCAGCAGCTTTGAGATACCCTATGGCTACACCTTC. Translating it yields CASSFEIPYGYTF.

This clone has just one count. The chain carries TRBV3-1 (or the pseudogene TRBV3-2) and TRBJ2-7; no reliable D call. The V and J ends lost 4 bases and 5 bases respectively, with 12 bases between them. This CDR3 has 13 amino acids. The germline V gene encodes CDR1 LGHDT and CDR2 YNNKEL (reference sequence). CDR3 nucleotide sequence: TGTGCCAGCAGCCTCAGAGGAACGGACGAGCAGTACTTC. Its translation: CASSLRGTDEQYF.

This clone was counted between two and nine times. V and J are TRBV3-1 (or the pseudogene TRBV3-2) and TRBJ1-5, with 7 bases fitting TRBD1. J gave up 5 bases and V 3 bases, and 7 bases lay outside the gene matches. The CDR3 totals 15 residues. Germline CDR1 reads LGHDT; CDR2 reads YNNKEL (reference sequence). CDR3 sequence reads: CASSQETGVHQPQHF. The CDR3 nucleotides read TGTGCCAGCAGCCAGGAAACAGGGGTGCATCAGCCCCAGCATTTT.

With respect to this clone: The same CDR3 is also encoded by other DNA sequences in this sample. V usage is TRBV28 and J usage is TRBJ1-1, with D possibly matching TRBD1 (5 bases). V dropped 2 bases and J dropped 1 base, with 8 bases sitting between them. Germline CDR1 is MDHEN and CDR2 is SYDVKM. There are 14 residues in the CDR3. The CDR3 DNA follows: TGTGCCAGCAGTTTAGTTCAGGGGAACACTGAAGCTTTCTTT. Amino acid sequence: CASSLVQGNTEAFF.

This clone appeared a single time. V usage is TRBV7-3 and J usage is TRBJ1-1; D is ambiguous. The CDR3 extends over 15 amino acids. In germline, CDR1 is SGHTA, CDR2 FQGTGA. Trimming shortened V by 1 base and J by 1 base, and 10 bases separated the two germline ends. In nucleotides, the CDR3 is TGTGCCAGCAGCTTAAATCGAGTCTCGAACACTGAAGCTTTCTTT. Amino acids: CASSLNRVSNTEAFF.

The CDR3 loop reads CASSLNQGDGYTF. The CDR3 DNA sequence: TGTGCCAGCAGCTTAAATCAGGGGGATGGCTACACCTTC. This chain links TRBV7-2 with TRBJ1-2; 7 bases line up with TRBD1. This CDR3 comprises 13 residues. J gave up 6 bases and V 2 bases, and 3 bases lay outside the gene matches. The germline V gene encodes CDR1 SGHTA and CDR2 FQGNSA.

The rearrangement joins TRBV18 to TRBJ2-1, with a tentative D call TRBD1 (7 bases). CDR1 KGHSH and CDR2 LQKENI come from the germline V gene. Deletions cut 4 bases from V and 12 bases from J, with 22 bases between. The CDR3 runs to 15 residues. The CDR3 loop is CASSQRARQGAGQFF. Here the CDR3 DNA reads TGTGCCAGCTCACAGAGAGCGCGACAGGGAGCGGGGCAGTTCTTC.

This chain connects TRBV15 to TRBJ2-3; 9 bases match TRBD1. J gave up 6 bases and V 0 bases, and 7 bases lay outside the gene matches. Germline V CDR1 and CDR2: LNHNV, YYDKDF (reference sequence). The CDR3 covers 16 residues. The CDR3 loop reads CATSRESGTGTDTQYF. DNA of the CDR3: TGTGCCACCAGCAGAGAATCCGGGACAGGGACGGATACGCAGTATTTT.

The CDR3 here is CASSFDLGTEAFF. CDR3 in DNA: TGCGCCAGCAGTTTCGATCTCGGGACTGAAGCTTTCTTT. The J gene is TRBJ1-1, the V gene TRBV5-1, with no clear D. In germline, CDR1 is SGHRS, CDR2 YFSETQ. The CDR3 runs 13 residues. The germline V and J ends were trimmed by 5 bases and 5 bases, with 13 bases remaining between them. Complete variable domain (other parts from reference TRBV5-1 and TRBJ1-1): KAGVTQTPRYLIKTRGQQVTLSCSPISGHRSVSWYQQTPGQGLQFLFEYFSETQRNKGNFPGRFSGRQFSNSRSEMNVSTLELGDSALYLCASSFDLGTEAFFGQGTRLTVV.

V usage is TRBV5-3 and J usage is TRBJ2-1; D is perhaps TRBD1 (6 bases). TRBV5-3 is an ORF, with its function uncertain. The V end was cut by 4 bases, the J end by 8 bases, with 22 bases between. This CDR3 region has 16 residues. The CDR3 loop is CARSPDFNRVIYEQFF. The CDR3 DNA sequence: TGTGCCAGAAGCCCGGACTTCAACAGGGTTATCTATGAGCAGTTCTTC.

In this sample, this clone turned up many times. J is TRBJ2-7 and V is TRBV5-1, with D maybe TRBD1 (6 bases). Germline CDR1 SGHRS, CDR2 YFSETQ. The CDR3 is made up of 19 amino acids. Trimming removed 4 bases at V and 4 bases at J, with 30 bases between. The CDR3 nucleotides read TGCGCCAGCAGCATGGATAATAAAACGGACAGCCTATTTCGTTACGAGCAGTACTTC. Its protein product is CASSMDNKTDSLFRYEQYF.

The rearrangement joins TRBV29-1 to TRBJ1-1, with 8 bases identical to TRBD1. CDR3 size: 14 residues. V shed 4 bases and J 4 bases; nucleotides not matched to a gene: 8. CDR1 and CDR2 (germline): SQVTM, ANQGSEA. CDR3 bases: TGCAGCGTTGTACCCAGGGGGCCAGGCACTGAAGCTTTCTTT. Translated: CSVVPRGPGTEAFF.

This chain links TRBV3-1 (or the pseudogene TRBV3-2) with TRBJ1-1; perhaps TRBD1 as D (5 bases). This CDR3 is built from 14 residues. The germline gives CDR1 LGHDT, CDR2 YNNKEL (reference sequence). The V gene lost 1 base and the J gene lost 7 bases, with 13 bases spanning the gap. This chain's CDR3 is CASSQVYGAVEAFF. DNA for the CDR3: TGTGCCAGCAGCCAAGTTTATGGGGCCGTTGAAGCTTTCTTT.

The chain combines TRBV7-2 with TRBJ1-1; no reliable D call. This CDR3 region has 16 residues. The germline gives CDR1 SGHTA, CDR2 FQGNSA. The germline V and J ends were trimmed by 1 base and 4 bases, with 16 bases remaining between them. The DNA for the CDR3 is TGTGCCAGCAGCTTAGTGGGGAGGCCGGGAGGCACTGAAGCTTTCTTT. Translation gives CASSLVGRPGGTEAFF.

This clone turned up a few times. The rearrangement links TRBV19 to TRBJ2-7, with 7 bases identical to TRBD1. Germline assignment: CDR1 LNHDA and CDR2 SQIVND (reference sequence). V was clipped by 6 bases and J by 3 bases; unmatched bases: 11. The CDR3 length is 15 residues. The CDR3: CASRSSLGGNYEQYF. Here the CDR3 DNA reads TGTGCCAGTAGGTCCTCATTAGGGGGCAACTACGAGCAGTACTTC.

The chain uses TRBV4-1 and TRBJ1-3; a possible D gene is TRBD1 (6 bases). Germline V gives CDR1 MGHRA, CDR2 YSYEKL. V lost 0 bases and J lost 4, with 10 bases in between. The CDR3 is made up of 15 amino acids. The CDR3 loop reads CASSQDRQAGNTIYF. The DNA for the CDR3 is TGCGCCAGCAGCCAAGATCGACAGGCCGGAAACACCATATATTTT.

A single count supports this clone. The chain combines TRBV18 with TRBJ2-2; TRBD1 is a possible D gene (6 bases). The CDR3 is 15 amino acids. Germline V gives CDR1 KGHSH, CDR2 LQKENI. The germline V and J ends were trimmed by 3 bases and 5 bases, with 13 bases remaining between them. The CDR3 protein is CASSPQGIVTGELFF. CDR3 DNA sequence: TGTGCCAGCTCACCCCAGGGGATCGTGACCGGGGAGCTGTTTTTT.

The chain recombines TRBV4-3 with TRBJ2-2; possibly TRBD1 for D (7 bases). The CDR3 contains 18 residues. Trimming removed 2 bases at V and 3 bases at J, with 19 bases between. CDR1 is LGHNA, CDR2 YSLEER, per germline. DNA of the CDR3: TGCGCCAGCAGCCAATTCGGCTCCGCAGGGGGGTACACCGGGGAGCTGTTTTTT. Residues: CASSQFGSAGGYTGELFF.

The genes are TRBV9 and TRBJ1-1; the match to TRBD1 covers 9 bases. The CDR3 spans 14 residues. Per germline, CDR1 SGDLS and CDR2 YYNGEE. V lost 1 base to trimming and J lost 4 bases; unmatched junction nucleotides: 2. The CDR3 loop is CASSVRQGGTEAFF. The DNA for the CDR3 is TGTGCCAGCAGCGTACGACAGGGGGGCACTGAAGCTTTCTTT.

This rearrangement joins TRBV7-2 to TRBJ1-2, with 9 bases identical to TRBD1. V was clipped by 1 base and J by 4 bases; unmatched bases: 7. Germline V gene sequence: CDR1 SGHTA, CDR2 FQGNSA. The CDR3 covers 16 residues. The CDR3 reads CASSLGGGQGAYGYTF. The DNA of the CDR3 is TGTGCCAGCAGCTTAGGTGGGGGACAGGGAGCCTATGGCTACACCTTC.

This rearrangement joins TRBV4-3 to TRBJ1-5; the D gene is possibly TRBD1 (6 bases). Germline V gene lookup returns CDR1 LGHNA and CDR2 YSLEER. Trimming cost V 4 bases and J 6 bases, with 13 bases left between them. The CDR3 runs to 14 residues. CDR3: CASSRTGIGQPQHF. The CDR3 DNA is TGCGCCAGCAGCCGAACAGGGATAGGTCAGCCCCAGCATTTT.

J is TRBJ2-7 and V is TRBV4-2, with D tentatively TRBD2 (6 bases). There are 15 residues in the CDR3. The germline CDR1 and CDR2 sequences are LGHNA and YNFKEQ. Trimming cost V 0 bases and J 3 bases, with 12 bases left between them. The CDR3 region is CASSQDRESIYEQYF. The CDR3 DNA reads TGTGCCAGCAGCCAAGACCGGGAGTCTATCTACGAGCAGTACTTC.

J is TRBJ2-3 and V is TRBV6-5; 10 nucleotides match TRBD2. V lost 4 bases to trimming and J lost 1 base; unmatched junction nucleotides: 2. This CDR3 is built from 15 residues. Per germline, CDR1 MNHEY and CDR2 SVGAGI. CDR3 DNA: TGTGCCAGCAGTTCTAGCGGGAGCGGCACAGATACGCAGTATTTT. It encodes CASSSSGSGTDTQYF.

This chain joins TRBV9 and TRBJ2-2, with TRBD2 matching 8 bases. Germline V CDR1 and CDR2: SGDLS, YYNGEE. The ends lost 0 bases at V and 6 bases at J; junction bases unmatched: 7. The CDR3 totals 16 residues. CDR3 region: CASSVVPAGVPGELFF. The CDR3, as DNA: TGTGCCAGCAGCGTAGTGCCAGCGGGAGTCCCCGGGGAGCTGTTTTTT.